What follows are 32 T cell receptor beta chains derived from one specimen sequenced in a study of blood T cell repertoires in COVID-19. Profiling relied on immunoSEQ multiplex PCR, and the TCRdb table lists in-frame clones only, not all of them. The sample shows roughly 190,000 clones, about 86% of them seen only once. The sequencing sample was made of peripheral blood. These receptors were obtained from a man younger than 45 with active or convalescent COVID-19.

This clone was detected only once. This chain joins TRBV6-5 and TRBJ1-4; D gene unclear. CDR1 MNHEY and CDR2 SVGAGI come from the germline V gene. The CDR3 consists of 15 residues. V lost 6 bases and J 0 bases, leaving 11 bases between the germline ends. This chain's CDR3 is CASRSGPSTNEKLFF. The CDR3 DNA reads as TGTGCCAGCAGGAGCGGGCCTTCAACTAATGAAAAACTGTTTTTT.

A remark on this clone: This sample includes further DNA sequences coding for the same CDR3. The rearrangement links TRBV6-4 to TRBJ2-3, with 13 bases fitting TRBD2. Germline loops: CDR1 MRHNA, CDR2 SNTAGT. V trimming: 0 bases; J trimming: 3 bases; junction bases outside the gene matches: 0. There are 16 residues in the CDR3. CDR3 sequence: CASSDSTSGGTDTQYF. DNA for the CDR3: TGTGCCAGCAGTGACTCGACTAGCGGGGGGACAGATACGCAGTATTTT.

CDR3 DNA: TGTGCCAGCAGCCAAGATTCGGGACTAGCGGGAGGGCGCACCGGGGAGCTGTTTTTT. Amino acids: CASSQDSGLAGGRTGELFF. V gene TRBV4-2 combines with J gene TRBJ2-2; 16 bases align to TRBD2. The CDR3 is made up of 19 amino acids. J gave up 4 bases and V 0 bases, and 5 bases lay outside the gene matches. The V gene's germline CDR1 is LGHNA and CDR2 YNFKEQ.

Only one count was recorded for this clone. The chain uses TRBV6-5 and TRBJ1-1; 7 bases agree with TRBD1. Looked up from germline, CDR1 is MNHEY and CDR2 is SVGAGI. This CDR3 contains 13 residues. J gave up 1 base and V 6 bases, and 2 bases lay outside the gene matches. The CDR3 bases are TGTGCCAGCAGCGGACAGGAGAACACTGAAGCTTTCTTT. Translating it yields CASSGQENTEAFF.

The chain is built from TRBV29-1 and TRBJ2-7; TRBD1 might be the D (6 bases). Trimming took off 7 bases at V and 2 bases at J, with 15 bases between the two ends. The CDR3 consists of 13 residues. Germline values: CDR1 SQVTM, CDR2 ANQGSEA. The CDR3 nucleotides are TGCAGCGCCCGAACAGGGAGCGCCTACGAGCAGTACTTC. It is translated as CSARTGSAYEQYF.

This clone was picked up a small number of times. The chain has TRBV7-2 and TRBJ1-6, with D tentatively TRBD1 (5 bases). The CDR3 runs to 13 residues. The V and J ends lost 7 bases and 8 bases respectively, with 12 bases between them. Per germline, CDR1 SGHTA and CDR2 FQGNSA. CDR3 nucleotides: TGTGCCAGCACCAGACAGCGAGATTCACCCCTCCACTTT. The encoded protein is CASTRQRDSPLHF. Filled out from reference TRBV7-2 and TRBJ1-6, the complete variable domain reads GAGVSQSPSNKVTEKGKDVELRCDPISGHTALYWYRQSLGQGLEFLIYFQGNSAPDKSGLPSDRFSAERTGGSVSTLTIQRTQQEDSAVYLCASTRQRDSPLHFGNGTRLTVT.

This rearrangement joins TRBV27 to TRBJ2-7; 8 bases are shared with TRBD2. V lost 2 bases, J lost 2 bases, and 2 bases stayed unmatched. Germline CDR1 is MNHEY and CDR2 is SMNVEV (reference sequence). This CDR3 spans 14 amino acids. CDR3 DNA: TGTGCCAGCAGTTTACGGGGGGGAGCCTACGAGCAGTACTTC. This sequence encodes CASSLRGGAYEQYF.

This chain connects TRBV2 to TRBJ1-5, with 10 positions matching TRBD1. Germline assignment: CDR1 SNHLY and CDR2 FYNNEI. The CDR3 covers 14 residues. The ends lost 6 bases at V and 5 bases at J; junction bases unmatched: 4. The CDR3 loop reads CASSIGTGDQPQHF. In nucleotides, the CDR3 is TGTGCCAGCAGCATCGGGACAGGGGATCAGCCCCAGCATTTT.

This chain uses TRBV6-5 with TRBJ1-6, with 8 bases aligning to TRBD1. Germline V CDR1 and CDR2: MNHEY, SVGAGI. Trimming took 0 bases from V and 9 from J; bases not matched to a gene: 4. The CDR3 is 15 residues long. The CDR3 nucleotides read TGTGCCAGCAGTTACTCCCAGACAGGGGCTTCACCCCTCCACTTT. This translates into CASSYSQTGASPLHF.

V is TRBV5-1 and J is TRBJ2-2, with 10 bases fitting TRBD2. The germline CDR1 and CDR2 sequences are SGHRS and YFSETQ. Unmatched junction bases numbered 7, after V lost 9 bases and J lost 2 bases. CDR3 length: 15 amino acids. CDR3 nucleotides: TGCGCCACCCGAGCGGGGGGGCACAACACCGGGGAGCTGTTTTTT. This sequence encodes CATRAGGHNTGELFF. The variable domain in full, completed from reference TRBV5-1 and TRBJ2-2, reads KAGVTQTPRYLIKTRGQQVTLSCSPISGHRSVSWYQQTPGQGLQFLFEYFSETQRNKGNFPGRFSGRQFSNSRSEMNVSTLELGDSALYLCATRAGGHNTGELFFGEGSRLTVL.

The CDR3 nucleotides read TGCGCCAGCAGTCAATCAGGCAGTGGCAGGGCCACCTACGAGCAGTACGTC. Amino acid sequence: CASSQSGSGRATYEQYV. The gene calls are TRBV23-1 and TRBJ2-7, with a tentative D call TRBD1 (5 bases). TRBV23-1 is flagged as an ORF with uncertain function. Trimming cost V 0 bases and J 2 bases, with 17 bases left between them. The CDR3 covers 17 residues.

The chain couples TRBV12-5 to TRBJ1-3; D unclear. Germline V lookup: CDR1 LGHNT, CDR2 FRNRAP. The CDR3 consists of 13 residues. V dropped 7 bases and J dropped 4 bases, with 11 bases sitting between them. CDR3 nucleotide sequence: TGTGCTAGTGCAAGAGGGCACGGAAACACCATATATTTT. Translated: CASARGHGNTIYF.

In this sample, this clone turned up once. V usage is TRBV5-5 and J usage is TRBJ1-1; weak D call: TRBD1 (5 bases). The CDR3 has 14 residues. V was cut by 4 bases and J by 5 bases, with 15 bases left in between. Germline values: CDR1 SGHKS, CDR2 YYEKEE (reference sequence). Here the CDR3 reads CASSPPTEGTEAFF. CDR3 nucleotide sequence: TGTGCCAGCAGCCCGCCCACGGAGGGGACTGAAGCTTTCTTT.

This rearrangement joins TRBV6-5 to TRBJ2-3; 7 positions match TRBD2. The CDR3 is 15 residues long. CDR1 and CDR2 (germline): MNHEY, SVGAGI. V lost 5 bases to trimming and J lost 2 bases; unmatched junction nucleotides: 7. The CDR3 coding sequence is TGTGCCAGCAGTCTCAGCGGGATTAACACAGATACGCAGTATTTT. Translated: CASSLSGINTDTQYF.

This clone has more than one count but fewer than ten. The V call is TRBV27, the J call TRBJ1-2; D is perhaps TRBD1 (6 bases). Between the trimmed V and J ends, which lost 3 bases and 6 bases, there was a span of 14 bases. The CDR3 is made up of 14 amino acids. Looked up from germline, CDR1 is MNHEY and CDR2 is SMNVEV (reference sequence). CDR3 sequence: CASSLGQGLNGYTF. The CDR3 DNA sequence: TGTGCCAGCAGTTTGGGGCAGGGGCTGAATGGCTACACCTTC.

The chain recombines TRBV7-2 with TRBJ2-7; possible D gene TRBD1, 5 bases. CDR3 length: 13 residues. Germline V lookup: CDR1 SGHTA, CDR2 FQGNSA. V lost 1 base, J lost 3 bases, and 7 bases lay in between. The CDR3 here is CASSLVDSYEQYF. As DNA, the CDR3 is TGTGCCAGCAGCTTAGTCGACAGCTACGAGCAGTACTTC.

This clone was detected only once. The chain joins TRBV6-1 to TRBJ1-5, with 8 bases lining up with TRBD1. This CDR3 contains 16 residues. The germline V gene encodes CDR1 MNHNS and CDR2 SASEGT. V dropped 3 bases and J dropped 0; count of bases not matched to a gene: 4. The CDR3 DNA reads TGTGCCAGCAGTGAGGACAGGGACTATAGCAATCAGCCCCAGCATTTT. It encodes CASSEDRDYSNQPQHF.

The chain combines TRBV7-2 with TRBJ2-5; TRBD1 matches at 8 bases. Germline values: CDR1 SGHTA, CDR2 FQGNSA. Unmatched junction bases numbered 8, after V lost 2 bases and J lost 0 bases. The CDR3 is made up of 17 amino acids. The CDR3 region is CASSLRTGRRDQETQYF. CDR3 coding DNA: TGTGCCAGCAGCTTACGGACAGGGCGGCGGGACCAAGAGACCCAGTACTTC.

This CDR3 is CASSPGADGAFF. The CDR3 DNA is TGTGCCAGCTCACCAGGGGCCGATGGCGCTTTCTTT. The chain couples TRBV18 to TRBJ1-1, with D possibly TRBD1 on 5 matching bases. Trimming removed 2 bases at V and 11 bases at J, with 12 bases between. The germline V gene has CDR1 KGHSH and CDR2 LQKENI. This CDR3 region has 12 residues.

The chain combines TRBV6-5 with TRBJ1-5; 7 bases match TRBD1. CDR3 size: 13 residues. Germline trimming cut 5 bases from V and 5 bases from J; bases unmatched to any gene: 3. CDR1 is MNHEY, CDR2 SVGAGI, per germline. In DNA, the CDR3 is TGTGCCAGCAGTCGACAGGGCCATCAGCCCCAGCATTTT. Its protein product is CASSRQGHQPQHF.

V is TRBV5-1 and J is TRBJ2-1; D is perhaps TRBD1 (5 bases). CDR3 length: 13 amino acids. Trimming removed 3 bases at V and 9 bases at J, with 13 bases between. The V gene's germline CDR1 is SGHRS and CDR2 YFSETQ. CDR3 sequence reads: CASSSSQGTEQFF. CDR3 DNA: TGCGCCAGCAGCTCTTCGCAGGGAACTGAGCAGTTCTTC.

The gene calls are TRBV5-4 and TRBJ1-4, with 8 bases matching TRBD1. With 4 bases clipped from V and 6 bases from J, the junction kept 8 bases outside the gene matches. CDR3 length: 15 amino acids. Germline CDR1 and CDR2: SGHNT and YYREEE (reference sequence). The CDR3 here is CASSMNRGIDEKLFF. CDR3 coding DNA: TGTGCCAGCAGCATGAACAGGGGGATCGATGAAAAACTGTTTTTT. The full variable domain, its missing parts supplied by reference TRBV5-4 and TRBJ1-4, is ETGVTQSPTHLIKTRGQQVTLRCSSQSGHNTVSWYQQALGQGPQFIFQYYREEENGRGNFPPRFSGLQFPNYSSELNVNALELDDSALYLCASSMNRGIDEKLFFGSGTQLSVL.

J is TRBJ2-5 and V is TRBV28, with D maybe TRBD1 (5 bases). There are 14 residues in the CDR3. The V end lost 6 bases, the J end lost 3 bases, and 14 bases lay between the germline ends. Germline assignment: CDR1 MDHEN and CDR2 SYDVKM. The CDR3 here is CASSVPPGKETQYF. CDR3 nucleotide sequence: TGTGCCAGCAGCGTGCCCCCAGGGAAAGAGACCCAGTACTTC. The full variable domain, completed using reference TRBV28 and TRBJ2-5, is DVKVTQSSRYLVKRTGEKVFLECVQDMDHENMFWYRQDPGLGLRLIYFSYDVKMKEKGDIPEGYSVSREKKERFSLILESASTNQTSMYLCASSVPPGKETQYFGPGTRLLVL.

CDR3 DNA sequence: TGTGCCAGCAGCCAAGGGAGGGGGACAGGGGGAGACGAGCAGTACTTC. It specifies CASSQGRGTGGDEQYF. This chain joins TRBV3-1 (or the pseudogene TRBV3-2) and TRBJ2-7; TRBD1 matches at 11 bases. CDR1 is LGHDT and CDR2 is YNNKEL in the germline V gene (reference sequence). The J segment lost 5 bases and the V segment lost 1 base, leaving 7 bases of the junction unmatched. This CDR3 has 16 amino acids.

The chain joins TRBV6-1 to TRBJ2-1; D not resolved. The length of the CDR3 is 13 residues. Per the germline V gene, CDR1 is MNHNS and CDR2 is SASEGT. Trimming left V 1 base short and J 6 bases short, with 7 bases between. CDR3 DNA sequence: TGTGCCAGCAGTGAAGGCCCGGGCAATGAGCAGTTCTTC. This gives the protein CASSEGPGNEQFF.

This sequence joins TRBV24-1 and TRBJ2-5; TRBD1 agrees at 7 bases. The ends lost 12 bases at V and 5 bases at J; junction bases unmatched: 8. This CDR3 contains 12 residues. Per germline, CDR1 KGHDR and CDR2 SFDVKD. Written as DNA, the CDR3 is TGTGCCTCCTCATACAGGGGCGAGACCCAGTACTTC. Its protein is CASSYRGETQYF.

The CDR3 nucleotides are TGCGCCAGCAGCTTGGGGCAGGTAGACTCCTACGAGCAGTACTTC. Residues: CASSLGQVDSYEQYF. The V and J genes are TRBV5-1 and TRBJ2-7; D unclear. V lost 0 bases, J lost 0 bases, and 10 bases lay in between. CDR1 and CDR2 from the germline V gene are SGHRS and YFSETQ. The CDR3 runs 15 residues. The variable domain in full, completed from reference TRBV5-1 and TRBJ2-7, reads KAGVTQTPRYLIKTRGQQVTLSCSPISGHRSVSWYQQTPGQGLQFLFEYFSETQRNKGNFPGRFSGRQFSNSRSEMNVSTLELGDSALYLCASSLGQVDSYEQYFGPGTRLTVT.

The V call is TRBV19, the J call TRBJ2-4; D may be TRBD1 (5 bases). The CDR3 loop spans 16 amino acids. Germline V gene sequence: CDR1 LNHDA, CDR2 SQIVND (reference sequence). Trimming took off 1 base at V and 5 bases at J, with 15 bases between the two ends. CDR3 bases: TGTGCCAGTAGTATAGGCCCCCCAGGGTCCCAAAACATTCAGTACTTC. Amino acids: CASSIGPPGSQNIQYF. The variable domain in full, completed from reference TRBV19 and TRBJ2-4, reads DGGITQSPKYLFRKEGQNVTLSCEQNLNHDAMYWYRQDPGQGLRLIYYSQIVNDFQKGDIAEGYSVSREKKESFPLTVTSAQKNPTAFYLCASSIGPPGSQNIQYFGAGTRLSVL.

The gene calls are TRBV7-8 and TRBJ1-4, with no clear D. Germline values: CDR1 SGHVS, CDR2 FQNEAQ. V dropped 7 bases and J dropped 5 bases, with 14 bases sitting between them. The CDR3 is made up of 14 amino acids. The CDR3 coding sequence is TGTGCCAGCACGGAGGACCGTGAGAATGAAAAACTGTTTTTT. Translated: CASTEDRENEKLFF.

The chain recombines TRBV21-1 with TRBJ1-1. TRBV21-1 is flagged as a pseudogene. The CDR3 consists of 13 residues. DNA for the CDR3: TGTGCCAGCGGCGGAGTGGTAAACACTGAAGCTTTCTTT. Translated, it gives CASGGVVNTEAFF.

The rearrangement joins TRBV4-3 to TRBJ2-7, with D tentatively TRBD2 (6 bases). The CDR3 length is 14 residues. Germline V CDR1 and CDR2: LGHNA, YSLEER. V was pared by 2 bases and J by 2 bases, with 10 bases between. DNA of the CDR3: TGCGCCAGCAGCCAATACGGGGGACCCTACGAGCAGTACTTC. It codes for CASSQYGGPYEQYF.

This clone is a singleton in its sample. This chain connects TRBV5-1 to TRBJ1-4; D call uncertain. The CDR3 sequence is 18 residues long. V was clipped by 1 base and J by 0 bases, with 16 bases between them. Germline V CDR1 and CDR2: SGHRS, YFSETQ. This CDR3 is CASSLQEGYLATNEKLFF. The CDR3 bases are TGCGCCAGCAGCTTGCAAGAGGGTTATCTTGCAACTAATGAAAAACTGTTTTTT.